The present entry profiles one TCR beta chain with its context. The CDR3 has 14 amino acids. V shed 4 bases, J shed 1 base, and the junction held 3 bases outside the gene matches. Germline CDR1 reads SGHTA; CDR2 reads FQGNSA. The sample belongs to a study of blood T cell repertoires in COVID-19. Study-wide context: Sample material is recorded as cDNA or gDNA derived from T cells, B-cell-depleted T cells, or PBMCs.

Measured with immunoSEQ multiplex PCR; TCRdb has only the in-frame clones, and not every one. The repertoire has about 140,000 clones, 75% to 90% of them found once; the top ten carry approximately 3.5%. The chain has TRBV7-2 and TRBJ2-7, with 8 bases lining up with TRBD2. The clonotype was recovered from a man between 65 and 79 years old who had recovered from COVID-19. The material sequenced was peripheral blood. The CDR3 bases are TGTGCCAGCAGCTGGGGACTAGGGTCCTACGAGCAGTACTTC. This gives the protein CASSWGLGSYEQYF.